Following are 28 T cell receptor beta chains from one sample sequenced in a study of T cells in Graves' hyperthyroidism and ophthalmopathy. Amplified TCR beta CDR3 regions derived from RNA transcripts. During a first-round RT-PCR of the TCR CDR3, the HTBI primer set was used. TCRdb ran MiXCR on the multiplex PCR reads and lists one entry per CDR3 protein. In the table there are 450,000 to 700,000 distinct CDR3 sequences, around 46% of which are singletons. The sample was peripheral blood or thyroid tissue (not recorded which). The receptors were gathered from a woman between 18 and 29 years old with Graves' hyperthyroidism.

About this clonotype itself: The final CDR3 position lacks the conserved phenylalanine or tryptophan, pointing to a likely read error. The limits of the CDR3 on the DNA are not certain, so only TCRdb's listed CDR3 is given. The chain recombines TRBV7-2 with TRBJ2-7. The CDR3 length equals 8 residues, ends included. Germline V gene sequence: CDR1 SGHTA, CDR2 FQGNSA. This CDR3 reads CASSLGTP.

This clonotype was observed at least ten times. This chain links TRBV15 with TRBJ1-5; D perhaps matches TRBD1 (6 bases). V shed 2 bases and J shed 0 bases, with 14 bases lying between them. The CDR3 runs 17 residues. CDR1 LNHNV and CDR2 YYDKDF come from the germline V gene (reference sequence). CDR3 residues: CATSRILDSNSNQPQHF. The CDR3 nucleotides are TGTGCCACCAGCAGAATTCTGGACAGTAATAGCAATCAGCCCCAGCATTTT.

The chain carries TRBV7-3 and TRBJ2-2, with 8 bases fitting TRBD2. The CDR3 contains 14 residues. CDR1 is SGHTA and CDR2 is FQGTGA in the germline V gene. With V trimmed by 7 bases and J by 6 bases, 7 bases remained unmatched. The CDR3 protein is CASTGGYVAGELFF. The CDR3 coding sequence is TGTGCCAGCACGGGGGGGTATGTGGCCGGGGAGCTGTTTTTT.

This chain joins TRBV4-2 and TRBJ2-6; maybe TRBD1 (5 bases). CDR3 size: 16 residues. Trimming cost V 0 bases and J 9 bases, with 15 bases left between them. Germline V gives CDR1 LGHNA, CDR2 YNFKEQ. For the CDR3, the DNA is TGTGCCAGCAGCCAAGATATGCGGTCAGGGTACAACGTCCTGACTTTC. Protein: CASSQDMRSGYNVLTF.

The CDR3 DNA reads as TGCAGCGTTGAAGCGCCAGGGTACACTGAAGCTTTCTTT. Translation: CSVEAPGYTEAFF. This chain connects TRBV29-1 to TRBJ1-1, with a weak D call TRBD1 (5 bases). The germline gives CDR1 SQVTM, CDR2 ANQGSEA. V shed 1 base and J shed 3 bases, with 9 bases lying between them. The length of the CDR3 is 13 residues.

The chain links TRBV7-2 to TRBJ2-2; no firm D call. Trimming left V 5 bases short and J 0 bases short, with 4 bases between. The CDR3 totals 13 residues. From germline, CDR1 is SGHTA and CDR2 FQGNSA. The CDR3 is CASSQANTGELFF. The CDR3 DNA reads TGTGCCAGCAGCCAAGCGAACACCGGGGAGCTGTTTTTT.

The rearrangement links TRBV6-1 to TRBJ2-5, with 8 positions matching TRBD1. This CDR3 has 15 residues. The germline CDR1 and CDR2 sequences are MNHNS and SASEGT. J lost 3 bases, V lost 6 bases, and 9 bases had no gene match. As DNA, the CDR3 is TGTGCCAGCAGCCGTACTGGACAGGGTGAAGAGACCCAGTACTTC. Translating it yields CASSRTGQGEETQYF.

This chain links TRBV20-1 with TRBJ2-1; TRBD2 agrees at 7 bases. J lost 2 bases, V lost 6 bases, and 1 base had no gene match. Germline values: CDR1 DFQATT, CDR2 SNEGSKA (reference sequence). This CDR3 is 12 amino acids long. This chain's CDR3 is CSAREPYNEQFF. The CDR3 DNA is TGCAGTGCGCGGGAGCCCTACAATGAGCAGTTCTTC.

The chain recombines TRBV27 with TRBJ2-5; 7 bases agree with TRBD1. Germline CDR1 MNHEY, CDR2 SMNVEV (reference sequence). The CDR3 has 15 amino acids. Trimming cost V 3 bases and J 4 bases; bases outside gene matches: 8. The CDR3: CASSFRAGGLETQYF. The CDR3 region has the DNA TGTGCCAGCAGTTTTAGGGCAGGGGGTCTAGAGACCCAGTACTTC.

This clonotype has a count of ten or more. CDR3 loop: CASSRVQGDRYSNQPQHF. The CDR3 region has the DNA TGTGCCAGTAGCCGCGTACAGGGGGACCGATATAGCAATCAGCCCCAGCATTTT. This chain uses TRBV19 with TRBJ1-5; 8 bases are a match to TRBD1. The germline V gene encodes CDR1 LNHDA and CDR2 SQIVND (reference sequence). This CDR3 has 18 amino acids. The J segment lost 0 bases and the V segment lost 6 bases, leaving 13 bases of the junction unmatched.

The V call is TRBV5-8, the J call TRBJ2-1; tentative D call: TRBD2 (5 bases). Deletions cut 4 bases from V and 5 bases from J, with 16 bases between. Germline assignment: CDR1 SGHTS and CDR2 YDEGEE. This CDR3 is 15 amino acids long. The CDR3 region is CASSTETGIHNEQFF. The CDR3 DNA is TGTGCCAGCAGCACAGAGACGGGGATCCACAATGAGCAGTTCTTC.

This clonotype was found many times. The V gene is TRBV25-1, the J gene TRBJ2-7; D is uncertain. V gave up 6 bases and J gave up 0 bases, with 12 bases separating them. The CDR3 totals 14 residues. Germline values: CDR1 MGHDK, CDR2 SYGVNS. For the CDR3, the DNA is TGTGCCAGCAGCGAAATTTTGAACTCCTACGAGCAGTACTTC. Its translation: CASSEILNSYEQYF.

V usage is TRBV7-2 and J usage is TRBJ2-2, with TRBD1 matching over 11 bases. V lost 5 bases and J lost 6; bases outside the gene matches: 5. CDR1 is SGHTA and CDR2 is FQGNSA in the germline V gene. The CDR3 length is 15 residues. In nucleotides, the CDR3 is TGTGCCAGCAGCCGGGACAGGGGGAATCCCGGGGAGCTGTTTTTT. Translation: CASSRDRGNPGELFF.

This clonotype was seen ten or more times. This sequence joins TRBV5-8 and TRBJ2-7, with D possibly matching TRBD1 (6 bases). This CDR3 is 14 amino acids long. Trimming cost V 3 bases and J 1 base, with 11 bases left between them. Germline assignment: CDR1 SGHTS and CDR2 YDEGEE. The CDR3 DNA sequence: TGTGCCAGCAGCTCCCGGACAGCATCCTACGAGCAGTACTTC. Encoded protein: CASSSRTASYEQYF.

The chain couples TRBV10-3 to TRBJ1-4, with a weak D call TRBD1 (5 bases). Germline V lookup: CDR1 ENHRY, CDR2 SYGVKD. Trimming took off 9 bases at V and 5 bases at J, with 13 bases between the two ends. The CDR3 spans 13 residues. CDR3 amino acids: CAMGTGSNEKLFF. The CDR3 nucleotides are TGTGCCATGGGGACGGGGAGCAATGAAAAACTGTTTTTT.

The chain carries TRBV2 and TRBJ1-1, with 8 positions matching TRBD1. The CDR3 sequence is 16 residues long. The germline V gene has CDR1 SNHLY and CDR2 FYNNEI. Losses at the gene ends were 8 bases for V and 5 bases for J; bases not matched to a gene: 16. The CDR3 DNA reads TGTGCCAGCTCCCCCAAGAACAGGGGGAGAAGTACTGAAGCTTTCTTT. This sequence encodes CASSPKNRGRSTEAFF.

V is TRBV7-8 and J is TRBJ1-2; a possible D gene is TRBD1 (6 bases). Trimming left V 0 bases short and J 6 bases short, with 11 bases between. CDR3 length: 14 residues. Germline V lookup: CDR1 SGHVS, CDR2 FQNEAQ. The CDR3: CASSLALGAHGYTF. The CDR3 DNA reads TGTGCCAGCAGCTTAGCGCTGGGGGCGCATGGCTACACCTTC.

For this clonotype: The DNA is omitted, as the CDR3 cannot be located on it reliably, and the CDR3 follows TCRdb's listing. The rearrangement joins TRBV15 to TRBJ1-5. The CDR3 extends over 17 residues, inclusive of both ends. The germline gives CDR1 LNHNV, CDR2 YYDKDF (reference sequence). CDR3 loop: CATCSARARLRNQPQHF.

This clonotype has ten or more counts. The V and J genes are TRBV5-1 and TRBJ1-3; D remains unclear. This CDR3 spans 15 amino acids. V lost 1 base to trimming and J lost 0 bases, with 8 bases between them. CDR1 SGHRS and CDR2 YFSETQ come from the germline V gene. DNA of the CDR3: TGCGCCAGCAGCTTGAGCCATCTCTCTGGAAACACCATATATTTT. Amino acids: CASSLSHLSGNTIYF.

V is TRBV29-1 and J is TRBJ1-4; D is possibly TRBD1 (6 bases). The CDR3 runs to 15 residues. CDR1 and CDR2 (germline): SQVTM, ANQGSEA. The V end was cut by 5 bases, the J end by 5 bases, with 18 bases between. DNA of the CDR3: TGCAGCGTTACCGGGACACGGATGGACAATGAAAAACTGTTTTTT. This sequence encodes CSVTGTRMDNEKLFF.

In this sample, this clonotype turned up once. No conserved phenylalanine or tryptophan is present at the end of the CDR3, so a read error is the likely explanation. The DNA is omitted, as the CDR3 cannot be located on it reliably, and the CDR3 follows TCRdb's listing. V gene TRBV15 combines with J gene TRBJ1-1; the table's D call, TRBD1, was not checked against the DNA. The CDR3 is made up of 11 amino acids, end residues included. Looked up from germline, CDR1 is LNHNV and CDR2 is YYDKDF (reference sequence). The chain's CDR3 is CATSREKGGFY.

This chain joins TRBV7-3 and TRBJ1-2; 7 nucleotides align to TRBD2. The J call could be wrong; TRBJ2-1 is a better fit for the DNA end. Per germline, CDR1 SGHTA and CDR2 FQGTGA. The CDR3 has 17 residues. CDR3 loop: CASSFSAGGSFVNEQFF. The DNA of the CDR3 is TGTGCCAGCAGCTTCTCGGCGGGCGGGAGTTTCGTAAATGAGCAGTTCTTC.

This sequence joins TRBV20-1 and TRBJ2-2; possibly TRBD1 or TRBD2 for D (5 bases each). Germline V gives CDR1 DFQATT, CDR2 SNEGSKA (reference sequence). This CDR3 is built from 15 residues. The V gene lost 1 base and the J gene lost 2 bases, with 11 bases spanning the gap. The CDR3 is CSARAIRDNTGELFF. In DNA form, the CDR3 reads TGCAGTGCTAGAGCAATCCGGGACAACACCGGGGAGCTGTTTTTT.

The gene calls are TRBV29-1 and TRBJ2-7, with 8 bases aligning to TRBD2. Germline CDR1 reads SQVTM; CDR2 reads ANQGSEA. V gave up 8 bases and J gave up 7 bases; unmatched junction bases: 16. CDR3 length equals 14 residues. CDR3 amino acids: CSSNRERGSNEQYF. The CDR3 DNA reads TGCAGCTCTAACCGGGAGCGGGGGAGTAATGAGCAGTACTTC.

This clonotype has at least ten counts. This chain joins TRBV12-3 or TRBV12-4 and TRBJ1-2; TRBD1 might be the D (6 bases). V shed 7 bases and J shed 6 bases, with 24 bases lying between them. CDR3 length equals 16 residues. The CDR3 is CASTRYGTRTQDGYTF. The CDR3 coding sequence is TGTGCCAGCACTCGCTACGGGACACGGACTCAGGATGGCTACACCTTC.

About this clonotype itself: Because the CDR3 is missing its conserved closing phenylalanine or tryptophan, this is likely a read error. The DNA is omitted, as the CDR3 cannot be located on it reliably, and the CDR3 follows TCRdb's listing. This chain links TRBV24-1 with TRBJ2-5. With termini counted, the CDR3 has 8 amino acids. The germline V gene encodes CDR1 KGHDR and CDR2 SFDVKD. The CDR3 sequence is CATSASDG.

As regards this clonotype: One base away lies a much larger clone, so this may be a sequencing read error. The V and J genes are TRBV20-1 and TRBJ2-7; D is uncertain. Germline CDR1 and CDR2: DFQATT and SNEGSKA (reference sequence). The CDR3 contains 16 residues. V lost 1 base to trimming and J lost 7 bases, with 23 bases between them. The CDR3 loop is CSARVSYGDRVGEQYF. The CDR3 DNA sequence: TGCAGTGCTAGAGTTTCCTATGGGGATCGGGTTGGTGAGCAGTACTTC.

As to this clonotype: This sequence may be a read error, since a much larger clone differs from it by one base. The V call is TRBV5-1, the J call TRBJ2-2, with 11 bases that match TRBD2. Per germline, CDR1 SGHRS and CDR2 YFSETQ. CDR3 size: 18 residues. This chain's CDR3 is CASSLGTSGRGDTGELLF. The CDR3 DNA reads TGCGCCAGCAGCTTGGGCACTAGCGGGAGAGGCGACACCGGGGAGCTGCTTTTT.